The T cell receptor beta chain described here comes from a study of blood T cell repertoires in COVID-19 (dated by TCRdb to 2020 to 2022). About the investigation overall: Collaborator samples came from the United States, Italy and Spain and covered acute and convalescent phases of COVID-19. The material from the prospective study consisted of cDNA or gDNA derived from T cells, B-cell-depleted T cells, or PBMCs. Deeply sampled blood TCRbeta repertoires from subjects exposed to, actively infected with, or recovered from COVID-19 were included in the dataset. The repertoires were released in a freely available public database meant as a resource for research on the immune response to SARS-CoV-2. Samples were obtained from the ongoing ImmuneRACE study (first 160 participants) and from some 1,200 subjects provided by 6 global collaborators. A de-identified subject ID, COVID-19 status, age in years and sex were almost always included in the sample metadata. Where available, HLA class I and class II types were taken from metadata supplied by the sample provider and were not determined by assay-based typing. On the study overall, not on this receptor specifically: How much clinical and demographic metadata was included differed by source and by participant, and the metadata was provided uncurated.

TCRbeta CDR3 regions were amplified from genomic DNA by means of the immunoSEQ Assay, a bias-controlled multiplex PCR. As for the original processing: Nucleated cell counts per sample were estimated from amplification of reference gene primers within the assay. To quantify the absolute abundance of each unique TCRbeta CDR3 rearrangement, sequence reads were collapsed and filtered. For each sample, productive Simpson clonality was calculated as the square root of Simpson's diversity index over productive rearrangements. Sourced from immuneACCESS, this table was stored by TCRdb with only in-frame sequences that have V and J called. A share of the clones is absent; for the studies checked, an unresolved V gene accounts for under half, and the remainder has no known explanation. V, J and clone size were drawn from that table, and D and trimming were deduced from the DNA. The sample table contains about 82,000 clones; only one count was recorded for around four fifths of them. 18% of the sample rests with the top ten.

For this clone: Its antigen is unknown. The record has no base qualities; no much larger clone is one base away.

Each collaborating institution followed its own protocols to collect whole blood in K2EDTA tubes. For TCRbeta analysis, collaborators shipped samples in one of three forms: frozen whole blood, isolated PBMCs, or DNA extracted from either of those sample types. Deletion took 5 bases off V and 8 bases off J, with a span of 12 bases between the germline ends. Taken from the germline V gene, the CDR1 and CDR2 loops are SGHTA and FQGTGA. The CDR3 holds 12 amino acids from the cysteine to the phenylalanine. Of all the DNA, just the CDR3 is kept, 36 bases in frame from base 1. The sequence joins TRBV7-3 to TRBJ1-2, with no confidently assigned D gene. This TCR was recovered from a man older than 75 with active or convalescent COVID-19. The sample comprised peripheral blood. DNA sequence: TGTGCCAGCAGCACCGGGTATCGAGGCTACACCTTC. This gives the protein CASSTGYRGYTF.